This T cell receptor (beta chain) was retrieved from a study of OX40 agonist ivuxolimab in advanced cancers. Points from the study as a whole: Researchers report that CD8+ T cells had, on average, more expanded clones than CD4+.

Notes on this clone: As yet, its antigen is unknown.

TCRdb keeps only in-frame clones here, not all; method: immunoSEQ multiplex PCR. The data show about 84,000 clones, more than 70% seen once. Germline loops: CDR1 LNHDA, CDR2 SQIVND (reference sequence). After removal of 6 bases from V and 10 bases from J, the junction contained 11 bases not matched to a gene. The CDR3 has 16 residues. This sequence joins TRBV19 and TRBJ2-1; 14 bases align to TRBD2. This TCR derives from an adult with an advanced solid tumor such as melanoma, head and neck, liver or kidney cancer. The specimen comprised CD4+ or CD8+ T cells sorted from blood, sampled in a trial of the OX40 agonist ivuxolimab. CDR3: CASRIGLAGGPGEQFF. The CDR3 nucleotides read TGTGCCAGTAGGATCGGACTAGCGGGGGGTCCGGGAGAGCAGTTCTTC.